A selection of T cell receptor beta chains follows, all from one sample in a study of blood T cell repertoires in COVID-19. TCRdb keeps only in-frame clones here, not all; method: immunoSEQ multiplex PCR. The table has 200,000 to 300,000 clones, roughly 86% seen once; the top ten hold about 0.65%. Sequencing was performed on peripheral blood. Receptors were obtained from a human donor in a cohort sampled during active COVID-19. The CDR3 runs from the conserved cysteine through the conserved F or W. Each record gives: V gene, J gene, D gene, CDR3 protein. The D gene is left open where the match is weak.

>TRBV6-5|TRBJ1-1|TRBD1
CASSYSQGATEAFF
>TRBV18|TRBJ2-7|.
CASSPGGYSYEQYF
>TRBV10-3|TRBJ2-7|TRBD2
CAISGTSGVPYEQYF
>TRBV13|TRBJ2-7|TRBD2
CASSLTGTSGIQQYF
>TRBV5-8|TRBJ1-1|.
CASSRDSFGVNTEAFF
>TRBV15|TRBJ1-1|.
CATSRDQGWTNTEAFF
>TRBV7-9|TRBJ2-1|.
CASSLIAGNEQFF
>TRBV28|TRBJ1-1|TRBD1
CASSLNIRGTEAFF
>TRBV28|TRBJ2-7|.
CASSFSWGQMSYEQYF
>TRBV25-1|TRBJ2-7|TRBD2
CASSKVGGSYEQYF
>TRBV19|TRBJ2-7|TRBD1
CASKREGQGPRAYEQYF
>TRBV19|TRBJ2-6|TRBD1
CASSPKPGTGGYGANVLTF
>TRBV2|TRBJ1-2|.
CASSEDRTNYGYTF
>TRBV19|TRBJ2-7|TRBD2
CASPILAAYEQYF
>TRBV3-1/TRBV3-2|TRBJ1-1|TRBD1
CASSQETGSNTEAFF
>TRBV20-1|TRBJ2-5|TRBD2
CSASASGGLETQYF
>TRBV5-1|TRBJ2-1|TRBD2
CASSLSGGAYNEQFF
>TRBV6-5|TRBJ2-7|.
CASSNTDSSYEQYF
>TRBV7-2|TRBJ2-5|TRBD2
CASSLVAGDEETQYF
>TRBV7-9|TRBJ1-1|.
CASSPGGLGTEAFF
>TRBV25-1|TRBJ1-5|.
CASSESRTNSNQPQHF
>TRBV18|TRBJ1-2|.
CASSPDTRNYGYTF
>TRBV3-1/TRBV3-2|TRBJ1-1|.
CASSQLRPFRGPGNTEAFF
>TRBV5-1|TRBJ1-3|.
CASSSSPTGGNTIYF
>TRBV9|TRBJ2-7|TRBD2
CASSVEAGLGREQYF
>TRBV5-1|TRBJ2-3|TRBD1
CASSPGQGEDTQYF
>TRBV7-9|TRBJ2-7|TRBD1
CASSSRQGDPEQYF